The rows below give T cell receptor beta chains drawn from one sample of a study of blood T cells in healthy people across ages. TCRdb re-analysed the 5' RACE reads in MiXCR, keeping a single row per CDR3 protein. The sample includes over 1,500,000 distinct CDR3 sequences, 39% of them seen just once. The specimen sequenced was blood. All receptors come from a human donor in good health. The CDR3 runs from the conserved cysteine through the conserved F or W. The order of the fields is V gene, D gene, clone size, J gene, CDR3 protein, CDR3 DNA. A D gene is named only where the DNA matches it firmly. A row's size may be missing; if present it is once, few, many or a size class.

V gene: TRBV5-1
D gene: TRBD2
clone size: -
J gene: TRBJ2-3
CDR3 protein: CASSPGTSGGITDTQYF
CDR3 DNA: TGCGCCAGCAGCCCAGGGACTAGCGGGGGGATCACAGATACGCAGTATTTT

V gene: TRBV7-9
D gene: TRBD2
clone size: -
J gene: TRBJ2-1
CDR3 protein: CASWTRLGEQFF
CDR3 DNA: TGTGCCAGCTGGACTAGATTGGGTGAGCAGTTCTTC

V gene: TRBV5-6
D gene: -
clone size: few
J gene: TRBJ1-1
CDR3 protein: CASSPAGGSLNTEAFF
CDR3 DNA: TGTGCCAGCAGCCCAGCCGGGGGATCGCTGAACACTGAAGCTTTCTTT

V gene: TRBV12-3/TRBV12-4
D gene: TRBD1
clone size: -
J gene: TRBJ2-1
CDR3 protein: CASSSRTGVSSYNEQFF
CDR3 DNA: TGTGCCAGCAGTTCCAGAACAGGGGTAAGCTCCTACAATGAGCAGTTCTTC

V gene: TRBV7-2
D gene: TRBD2
clone size: -
J gene: TRBJ2-7
CDR3 protein: CASSLDLAGIYEQYF
CDR3 DNA: TGTGCCAGCAGCTTAGATCTAGCGGGGATCTACGAGCAGTACTTC

V gene: TRBV24-1
D gene: -
clone size: -
J gene: TRBJ2-3
CDR3 protein: CPTSDPREPISTDTQYF
CDR3 DNA: TGTCCCACCAGTGATCCCCGGGAGCCGATAAGCACAGATACGCAGTATTTT

V gene: TRBV29-1
D gene: -
clone size: -
J gene: TRBJ1-1
CDR3 protein: CSVETPFRGEDTEAFF
CDR3 DNA: TGCAGCGTTGAAACCCCCTTCCGAGGTGAGGACACTGAAGCTTTCTTT

V gene: TRBV3-1
D gene: TRBD1
clone size: -
J gene: TRBJ2-7
CDR3 protein: CASSPQGQAVHEQYF
CDR3 DNA: TGTGCCAGCAGCCCACAGGGACAGGCGGTCCACGAGCAGTACTTC

V gene: TRBV20-1
D gene: -
clone size: -
J gene: TRBJ2-3
CDR3 protein: CSAPKGFIRDTQYF
CDR3 DNA: TGCAGTGCCCCTAAGGGGTTCATCAGGGATACGCAGTATTTT

V gene: TRBV12-3/TRBV12-4
D gene: -
clone size: -
J gene: TRBJ2-7
CDR3 protein: CASSRHESYEQYF
CDR3 DNA: TGTGCCAGCAGCCGTCACGAATCCTACGAGCAGTACTTC

V gene: TRBV20-1
D gene: TRBD2
clone size: -
J gene: TRBJ2-7
CDR3 protein: CSASHISGGPYEQYF
CDR3 DNA: TGCAGTGCTAGCCATATTAGCGGGGGTCCCTACGAGCAGTACTTC

V gene: TRBV20-1
D gene: -
clone size: -
J gene: TRBJ2-3
CDR3 protein: CSAWRPTDTQYF
CDR3 DNA: TGCAGTGCCTGGAGACCCACAGATACGCAGTATTTT

V gene: TRBV20-1
D gene: TRBD2
clone size: many
J gene: TRBJ2-5
CDR3 protein: CSAQRGQETQYF
CDR3 DNA: TGCAGTGCCCAGCGGGGCCAAGAGACCCAGTACTTC

V gene: TRBV12-3/TRBV12-4
D gene: -
clone size: -
J gene: TRBJ2-4
CDR3 protein: CAGSSDFGAKNIQYF
CDR3 DNA: TGTGCCGGCAGTTCGGATTTTGGGGCCAAAAACATTCAGTACTTC

V gene: TRBV24-1
D gene: TRBD1
clone size: few
J gene: TRBJ1-2
CDR3 protein: CATSDSAIGQELDGYTF
CDR3 DNA: TGTGCCACCAGTGACTCCGCTATCGGACAGGAGTTAGACGGCTACACCTTC

V gene: TRBV7-8
D gene: -
clone size: -
J gene: TRBJ2-1
CDR3 protein: CASSLARGDTYNEQFF
CDR3 DNA: TGTGCCAGCAGCTTAGCCCGGGGGGACACCTACAATGAGCAGTTCTTC

V gene: TRBV10-3
D gene: -
clone size: -
J gene: TRBJ2-6
CDR3 protein: CAISESGRGGGANVLTF
CDR3 DNA: TGTGCCATCAGTGAGTCCGGCAGGGGCGGTGGGGCCAACGTCCTGACTTTC

V gene: TRBV29-1
D gene: -
clone size: few
J gene: TRBJ2-5
CDR3 protein: CSVEDAGTEQETQYF
CDR3 DNA: TGCAGCGTTGAAGATGCCGGGACGGAACAAGAGACCCAGTACTTC

V gene: TRBV20-1
D gene: -
clone size: few
J gene: TRBJ1-5
CDR3 protein: CSASRRVFSNQPQHF
CDR3 DNA: TGCAGTGCTAGTCGTCGGGTCTTTAGCAATCAGCCCCAGCATTTT

V gene: TRBV20-1
D gene: TRBD2
clone size: -
J gene: TRBJ2-1
CDR3 protein: CSTYPSGGYNEQFF
CDR3 DNA: TGCAGTACTTATCCTAGCGGGGGGTACAATGAGCAGTTCTTC

V gene: TRBV4-3
D gene: -
clone size: -
J gene: TRBJ2-2
CDR3 protein: CASSHRRGVVAGELFF
CDR3 DNA: TGCGCCAGCAGCCACAGAAGGGGGGTAGTTGCCGGGGAGCTGTTTTTT

V gene: TRBV20-1
D gene: -
clone size: -
J gene: TRBJ2-3
CDR3 protein: CSGYRVRTDTQYF
CDR3 DNA: TGCAGTGGATACAGGGTTCGCACAGATACGCAGTATTTT

V gene: TRBV10-3
D gene: -
clone size: few
J gene: TRBJ2-5
CDR3 protein: CAISGSQGRGWETQYF
CDR3 DNA: TGTGCCATCAGTGGCTCACAAGGACGAGGGTGGGAGACCCAGTACTTC

V gene: TRBV5-1
D gene: TRBD1
clone size: -
J gene: TRBJ2-7
CDR3 protein: CASSSPDRAIEQYF
CDR3 DNA: TGCGCCAGCAGCTCACCAGACAGGGCTATCGAGCAGTACTTC

V gene: TRBV4-2
D gene: -
clone size: few
J gene: TRBJ1-5
CDR3 protein: CASSQGAQPQHF
CDR3 DNA: TGTGCCAGCAGCCAAGGGGCTCAGCCCCAGCATTTT

V gene: TRBV9
D gene: TRBD2
clone size: few
J gene: TRBJ2-3
CDR3 protein: CASSALAGGSTDTQYF
CDR3 DNA: TGTGCCAGCAGCGCCCTAGCGGGGGGAAGCACAGATACGCAGTATTTT

V gene: TRBV6-5
D gene: -
clone size: -
J gene: TRBJ2-3
CDR3 protein: CASSRDGGSSYEQYF
CDR3 DNA: TGTGCCAGCAGCCGTGATGGGGGGAGCTCCTACGAGCAGTATTTT

V gene: TRBV4-2
D gene: TRBD2
clone size: -
J gene: TRBJ2-1
CDR3 protein: CASSLETSGGDNEQFF
CDR3 DNA: TGTGCCAGCAGCCTTGAGACTAGCGGGGGAGACAATGAGCAGTTCTTC

V gene: TRBV7-6
D gene: -
clone size: -
J gene: TRBJ1-5
CDR3 protein: CASSWGTGWDQPQHF
CDR3 DNA: TGTGCCAGCAGCTGGGGTACAGGTTGGGATCAGCCCCAGCATTTT

V gene: TRBV27
D gene: -
clone size: -
J gene: TRBJ2-7
CDR3 protein: CASSTRPTHEQYF
CDR3 DNA: TGTGCCAGCAGCACCCGTCCCACACACGAGCAGTACTTC

V gene: TRBV21-1
D gene: -
clone size: few
J gene: TRBJ1-2
CDR3 protein: CASSLGGGEGAYGYTF
CDR3 DNA: TGTGCCAGCAGCTTAGGAGGGGGGGAGGGAGCGTATGGCTACACCTTC

V gene: TRBV10-3
D gene: -
clone size: -
J gene: TRBJ2-5
CDR3 protein: CVIRDHLDKTQYF
CDR3 DNA: TGTGTCATCAGAGATCATCTCGACAAGACCCAGTACTTC

V gene: TRBV20-1
D gene: TRBD1
clone size: -
J gene: TRBJ1-1
CDR3 protein: CSAKGTENTEAFF
CDR3 DNA: TGCAGTGCTAAAGGGACAGAGAACACTGAAGCTTTCTTT

V gene: TRBV7-3
D gene: -
clone size: -
J gene: TRBJ2-7
CDR3 protein: CASSLIFGYEQYF
CDR3 DNA: TGTGCCAGCAGCTTAATCTTCGGCTACGAGCAGTACTTC

V gene: TRBV29-1
D gene: -
clone size: -
J gene: TRBJ1-5
CDR3 protein: CSARGGSVNQPQHF
CDR3 DNA: TGCAGCGCGAGGGGGGGTTCGGTCAATCAGCCCCAGCATTTT

V gene: TRBV20-1
D gene: TRBD1
clone size: -
J gene: TRBJ1-4
CDR3 protein: CSARGQGRGSVEKLFF
CDR3 DNA: TGCAGTGCTAGGGGACAGGGTAGGGGCTCGGTTGAAAAACTGTTTTTT

V gene: TRBV7-2
D gene: -
clone size: -
J gene: TRBJ1-1
CDR3 protein: CASRGMEEAFF
CDR3 DNA: TGTGCCAGCAGGGGGATGGAAGAAGCTTTCTTT

V gene: TRBV20-1
D gene: -
clone size: -
J gene: TRBJ1-1
CDR3 protein: CSALHGLNTEAFF
CDR3 DNA: TGCAGTGCTTTACACGGTCTGAACACTGAAGCTTTCTTT

V gene: TRBV7-2
D gene: -
clone size: -
J gene: TRBJ1-1
CDR3 protein: CASSLFPQGDTEAFF
CDR3 DNA: TGTGCCAGCAGCTTATTCCCGCAGGGCGACACTGAAGCTTTCTTT

V gene: TRBV5-1
D gene: -
clone size: few
J gene: TRBJ1-2
CDR3 protein: CASSLAGTSPIGYTF
CDR3 DNA: TGCGCCAGCAGCTTGGCAGGGACATCTCCAATTGGCTACACCTTC

V gene: TRBV28
D gene: TRBD2
clone size: -
J gene: TRBJ2-5
CDR3 protein: CASSLVLTSGGEETQYF
CDR3 DNA: TGTGCCAGCAGTCTCGTTTTGACTAGCGGGGGAGAAGAGACCCAGTACTTC

V gene: TRBV7-8
D gene: -
clone size: -
J gene: TRBJ1-2
CDR3 protein: CASSLNGVGYGYTF
CDR3 DNA: TGTGCCAGCAGCTTAAACGGGGTTGGCTATGGCTACACCTTC

V gene: TRBV29-1
D gene: -
clone size: -
J gene: TRBJ1-2
CDR3 protein: CSVETDFYGYTF
CDR3 DNA: TGCAGCGTGGAGACAGACTTCTATGGCTACACCTTC

V gene: TRBV20-1
D gene: -
clone size: few
J gene: TRBJ1-1
CDR3 protein: CSATSTQLEAFF
CDR3 DNA: TGCAGTGCCACCTCCACCCAGCTTGAAGCTTTCTTT

V gene: TRBV18
D gene: -
clone size: once
J gene: TRBJ1-2
CDR3 protein: CASSPPEGDPTYGYTF
CDR3 DNA: TGTGCCAGCTCACCACCGGAGGGGGACCCCACCTATGGCTACACCTTC

V gene: TRBV11-1
D gene: -
clone size: few
J gene: TRBJ2-4
CDR3 protein: CASSPTNQRDKNIQYF
CDR3 DNA: TGTGCCAGCAGCCCCACCAACCAGAGAGACAAAAACATTCAGTACTTC

V gene: TRBV12-3/TRBV12-4
D gene: -
clone size: few
J gene: TRBJ2-7
CDR3 protein: CASSIRTSPYEQYF
CDR3 DNA: TGTGCCAGCAGTATACGGACATCTCCCTACGAGCAGTACTTC

V gene: TRBV20-1
D gene: TRBD2
clone size: few
J gene: TRBJ2-3
CDR3 protein: CSATSGGAVDTQYF
CDR3 DNA: TGCAGTGCAACTAGCGGGGGGGCCGTAGATACGCAGTATTTT

V gene: TRBV6-1
D gene: -
clone size: -
J gene: TRBJ2-5
CDR3 protein: CASSEVGTSVQETQYF
CDR3 DNA: TGTGCCAGCAGTGAAGTTGGGACATCAGTTCAAGAGACCCAGTACTTC

V gene: TRBV20-1
D gene: TRBD2
clone size: -
J gene: TRBJ2-7
CDR3 protein: CSASESGGGIYEQYF
CDR3 DNA: TGCAGTGCTAGTGAGAGCGGGGGGGGAATCTACGAGCAGTACTTC

V gene: TRBV6-6
D gene: -
clone size: -
J gene: TRBJ2-3
CDR3 protein: CASNTPGSFTDTQYF
CDR3 DNA: TGTGCCAGCAATACTCCGGGGTCCTTCACAGATACGCAGTATTTT

V gene: TRBV6-6
D gene: -
clone size: -
J gene: TRBJ1-1
CDR3 protein: CASSYTLGGMNTEAFF
CDR3 DNA: TGTGCCAGCAGTTACACCTTGGGGGGCATGAACACTGAAGCTTTCTTT

V gene: TRBV11-3
D gene: TRBD1
clone size: -
J gene: TRBJ2-7
CDR3 protein: CASSDRTGPLDEQYF
CDR3 DNA: TGTGCCAGCAGCGATAGGACAGGACCCCTAGACGAGCAGTACTTC